This is a list of T cell receptor beta chains from one sample in a study of regulatory T cells in long-lasting Graves disease. TCRdb independently ran MiXCR on the multiplex PCR reads; one entry per CDR3 protein. The sample gives about 540,000 distinct CDR3 sequences, roughly 13% of which show up once; about 9.1% is in the top ten. A further study also used this sample, focusing on T cells in Graves' hyperthyroidism and ophthalmopathy.

The material sequenced was peripheral blood mononuclear cells (PBMCs), taken at new diagnosis, from a patient treated with antithyroid drugs. These receptors all come from a man aged 30 to 39 with Graves disease. The CDR3 runs from the conserved cysteine through the conserved F or W. Each record gives: J gene, V gene, clone size, D gene, CDR3 DNA, CDR3 protein. A D gene is named only where the DNA matches it firmly. The size field is filled for only some rows; it gives once, few, many or a size class.

TRBJ2-7,TRBV18,NA,NA,TGTGCCAGCTCACCACCCAGAAAAATCCAGGGCGAGCAGTACTTC,CASSPPRKIQGEQYF
TRBJ2-5,TRBV7-2,many,NA,TGTGCCAGCACCCCCGCGGCGCCCGGGACCCAGTACTTC,CASTPAAPGTQYF
TRBJ2-5,TRBV6-2/TRBV6-3,many,NA,TGTGCCAGCAGTAGGCCTCGGCTACAAGAGACCCAGTACTTC,CASSRPRLQETQYF
TRBJ2-1,TRBV2,many,TRBD2,TGTGCCAGCGATTCTTGGCGGGAGGTCAATGAGCAGTTCTTC,CASDSWREVNEQFF
TRBJ2-1,TRBV7-9,few,NA,TGTGCCAGCAGCTTAGTACAGATCAATGAGCAGTTCTTC,CASSLVQINEQFF
TRBJ2-1,TRBV5-1,many,NA,TGCGCCAGCAGCTTGGCCGGTGCGGGGGCGGGTGAGCAGTTCTTC,CASSLAGAGAGEQFF
TRBJ2-5,TRBV4-1,few,TRBD1,TGCGCCAGCAGCCATGAGGTCTCCGGGACAGGGGAAGAGACCCAGTACTTC,CASSHEVSGTGEETQYF
TRBJ2-2,TRBV10-3,many,NA,TGTGCCACTATTGACGGGGCGAACACCGGGGAGCTGTTTTTT,CATIDGANTGELFF
TRBJ1-1,TRBV5-6,few,TRBD1,TGTGCCAGCAGCTCGTATGACAGGGCCAACACTGAAGCTTTCTTT,CASSSYDRANTEAFF
TRBJ1-5,TRBV19,many,NA,TGTGCCAGTAGTTGGCTCGGCGGGCAAAGGAGCAATCAGCCCCAGCATTTT,CASSWLGGQRSNQPQHF
TRBJ1-6,TRBV2,few,TRBD1,TGTGCCAGCAGCAGGGGGATTAATTCACCCCTCCACTTT,CASSRGINSPLHF
TRBJ2-5,TRBV30,few,TRBD1,TGTGCCTGGAGTGACACCGGGACAGGTCACCAAGAGACCCAGTACTTC,CAWSDTGTGHQETQYF
TRBJ2-3,TRBV19,NA,NA,TGTGCCAGTAGTATGGGACTCGTTGGGAATACGCAGTATTTT,CASSMGLVGNTQYF
TRBJ2-7,TRBV6-1,many,NA,TGTGCCAGCAGCCCCCCGGCAGGTAACTACGAGCAGTACTTC,CASSPPAGNYEQYF
TRBJ2-2,TRBV27,many,TRBD2,TGTGCCAGCAGTTGGCAGGGGGGAACTAGCGGGAGTACCGGGGAGCTGTTTTTT,CASSWQGGTSGSTGELFF
TRBJ2-2,TRBV24-1,NA,TRBD2,TGTGCCACCAGTATCACTAGCGGGAGGGCCGCCGGGGAGCTGTTTTTT,CATSITSGRAAGELFF
TRBJ1-5,TRBV4-2,few,NA,TGTGCCAGCAGCCATGGAGGTCCCAATCAGCCCCAGCATTTT,CASSHGGPNQPQHF
TRBJ1-1,TRBV19,many,NA,TGTGCCAGCGCCGGACAGCTCACTGAAGCTTTCTTT,CASAGQLTEAFF
TRBJ2-2,TRBV19,NA,NA,TGTACCAGTAGTATCGGGCTAGTGAAGACTTCCACCGGGGAGCTGTTTTTT,CTSSIGLVKTSTGELFF
TRBJ1-3,TRBV12-3/TRBV12-4,many,NA,TGTGCCAGCAGTCTCCGGCCCCCTCCTGGAAACACCATATATTTT,CASSLRPPPGNTIYF
TRBJ2-3,TRBV10-3,many,NA,TGTGCCATCACGCGGGACGGAACAGATACGCAGTATTTT,CAITRDGTDTQYF
TRBJ2-1,TRBV3-1,NA,TRBD2,TGTGCCAGCAGCCAACTTCTAGCGGGAGGGCCTAATGAGCAGTTCTTC,CASSQLLAGGPNEQFF
TRBJ1-6,TRBV19,few,NA,TGTGCCAGTGCTGGCCAGGGATCAATTGAATCACCCCTCCACTTT,CASAGQGSIESPLHF
TRBJ2-5,TRBV7-9,many,TRBD2,TGTGCCAGCAGCGAGTGGACTAGCGGGACCGGGACCCAGTACTTC,CASSEWTSGTGTQYF
TRBJ1-1,TRBV10-2,NA,TRBD1,TGCGCCAGCGGTAAGACAGGGGCTGAAACCCAAGCTTTCTTT,CASGKTGAETQAFF
TRBJ2-7,TRBV6-2/TRBV6-3,many,TRBD1,TGTGCCAGCAGTGAAGCCGGGACAGGTCCCTACGAGCAGTACTTC,CASSEAGTGPYEQYF
TRBJ2-7,TRBV18,few,TRBD2,TGTGCCAGCTCACTCGGACTAGCGGGACATGAGGGTGAGCAGTACTTC,CASSLGLAGHEGEQYF
TRBJ1-2,TRBV4-1,NA,NA,TGCGCCAGCAGCCAATTTGAGAACTATGGCTACACCTTC,CASSQFENYGYTF
TRBJ2-5,TRBV12-3/TRBV12-4,many,TRBD2,TGTGCTACCGGGACTAGCGGGAGTAGGGAGACCCAGTACTTC,CATGTSGSRETQYF
TRBJ1-1,TRBV6-2/TRBV6-3,many,NA,TGTGCCAGCAGTTACTCAGGTCCATTCTTCACTGAAGCTTTCTTT,CASSYSGPFFTEAFF
TRBJ2-1,TRBV14,many,NA,TGTGCCAGCAGCCAAGGTGGAACCTCCTACAATGAGCAGTTCTTC,CASSQGGTSYNEQFF
TRBJ2-5,TRBV28,many,NA,TGTGCCAGCAGCTTGAGGGGACGTGAGACCCAGTACTTC,CASSLRGRETQYF
TRBJ2-5,TRBV29-1,many,TRBD1,TGCAGCGTTCACCCCGGGACAGGGGGCGAGGAGACCCAGTACTTC,CSVHPGTGGEETQYF
TRBJ1-5,TRBV24-1,many,TRBD1,TGTGCCACGCAGGCACAGGGGAATAGCAATCAGCCCCAGCATTTT,CATQAQGNSNQPQHF
TRBJ1-2,TRBV28,many,TRBD1,TGTGCCAGCAGTTCCCCGACAGGGAGTTATGGCTACACCTTC,CASSSPTGSYGYTF